The 9 T cell receptor beta chains in this list originate from one sample, sequenced in a study of blood T cell repertoires in COVID-19. Profiled with immunoSEQ multiplex PCR; TCRdb holds only in-frame clones, not every one. The table lists around 100,000 clones, roughly 80% of them singletons. Sequencing used peripheral blood. The receptors originated from a human donor in a cohort sampled during active COVID-19.

The V gene is TRBV18, the J gene TRBJ1-6, with D unresolved. V lost 8 bases and J lost 7, with 27 bases in between. CDR1 KGHSH and CDR2 LQKENI come from the germline V gene. The CDR3 extends over 18 amino acids. The CDR3 DNA sequence: TGTGCCAGCCCGACCGAGGAGGAAGGTCAATCCCGAAATTCACCCCTCCACTTT. Translating gives CASPTEEEGQSRNSPLHF.

CDR3 residues: CASSPSQGAYTEAFF. CDR3 nucleotide sequence: TGTGCCAGCAGTCCCTCACAGGGGGCATACACTGAAGCTTTCTTT. V is TRBV6-5 and J is TRBJ1-1; 9 bases align to TRBD1. CDR3 length: 15 residues. In germline, CDR1 is MNHEY, CDR2 SVGAGI. V was clipped by 5 bases and J by 3 bases; unmatched bases: 7.

This clone occurred once. V usage is TRBV7-9 and J usage is TRBJ2-7; 11 bases are a match to TRBD1. Germline lookup yields CDR1 SEHNR and CDR2 FQNEAQ (reference sequence). Trimming cost V 5 bases and J 1 base; bases outside gene matches: 4. The CDR3 has 15 residues. This CDR3 reads CASSPGQGGSYEQYF. The CDR3 coding sequence is TGTGCCAGCAGCCCGGGACAGGGGGGATCCTACGAGCAGTACTTC.

The CDR3 nucleotides are TGTGCCAGCAGTTTAATTCCGCGGGAGACCCAGTACTTC. Protein sequence: CASSLIPRETQYF. The V gene is TRBV28, the J gene TRBJ2-5; no clear D gene. Germline V lookup: CDR1 MDHEN, CDR2 SYDVKM. Trimming stripped 2 bases from V and 5 bases from J, with 9 bases between. This CDR3 region has 13 residues.

The chain couples TRBV27 to TRBJ1-2; TRBD1 agrees at 9 bases. Germline values: CDR1 MNHEY, CDR2 SMNVEV (reference sequence). The CDR3 contains 17 residues. The V segment lost 2 bases and the J segment 8 bases; nucleotides outside the gene matches: 15. The CDR3 region is CASSLRVGQGVSGGYTF. CDR3 in DNA: TGTGCCAGCAGTTTAAGGGTGGGACAGGGAGTATCAGGAGGCTACACCTTC.

The chain is built from TRBV29-1 and TRBJ1-2; D ambiguous. Trimming left V 4 bases short and J 8 bases short, with 11 bases between. This CDR3 is 11 amino acids long. Germline V gene sequence: CDR1 SQVTM, CDR2 ANQGSEA. Here the CDR3 DNA reads TGCAGCGTTGTAGCAACCTGGGGCTACACCTTC. Protein: CSVVATWGYTF.

The rearrangement uses TRBV2 and TRBJ2-3, with 10 bases fitting TRBD2. CDR3 length: 18 residues. Trimming cost V 2 bases and J 1 base; bases outside gene matches: 9. Germline V gene lookup returns CDR1 SNHLY and CDR2 FYNNEI. CDR3 in DNA: TGTGCCAGCAGTGAAAGCGGGAGGGCCCGTGGTGGCACAGATACGCAGTATTTT. Translating gives CASSESGRARGGTDTQYF.

This clone is a singleton in its sample. J is TRBJ2-5 and V is TRBV18, with 9 bases identical to TRBD2. CDR1 KGHSH and CDR2 LQKENI come from the germline V gene. The V gene end was trimmed by 4 bases and the J gene end by 5 bases; junction bases not matched to a gene: 2. The CDR3 consists of 13 residues. The CDR3 region is CASSRTSEETQYF. CDR3 sequence (DNA): TGTGCCAGCTCACGGACTAGCGAGGAGACCCAGTACTTC.

The chain uses TRBV6-4 and TRBJ1-1; D may be TRBD1 (5 bases). V gave up 6 bases and J gave up 1 base, with 12 bases separating them. There are 14 residues in the CDR3. The V gene's germline CDR1 is MRHNA and CDR2 SNTAGT. The CDR3 DNA follows: TGTGCCAGCAGGGAGGGACCGCAGAACACTGAAGCTTTCTTT. Translation: CASREGPQNTEAFF.